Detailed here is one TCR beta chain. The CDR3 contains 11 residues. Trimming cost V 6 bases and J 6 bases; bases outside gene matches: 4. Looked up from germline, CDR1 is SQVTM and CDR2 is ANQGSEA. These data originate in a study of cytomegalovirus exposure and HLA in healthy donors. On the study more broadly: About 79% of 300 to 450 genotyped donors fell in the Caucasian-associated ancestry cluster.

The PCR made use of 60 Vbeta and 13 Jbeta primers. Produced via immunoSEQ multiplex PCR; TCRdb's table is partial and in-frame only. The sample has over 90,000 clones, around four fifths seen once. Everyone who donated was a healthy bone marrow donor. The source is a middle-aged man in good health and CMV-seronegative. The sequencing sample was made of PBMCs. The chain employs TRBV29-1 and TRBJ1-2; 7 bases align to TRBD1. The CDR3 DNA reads TGCAGCGTGCCAGACAGGGATGGCTACACCTTC. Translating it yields CSVPDRDGYTF.